This T cell receptor beta chain was obtained from a study of T cell repertoires in cytomegalovirus infection. Across the whole study: In public TCR beta signatures, there were indications of both CMV infection and matching HLA type.

The germline CDR1 and CDR2 sequences are SGHTA and FQGNSA. The CDR3 covers 12 residues. At least ten counts were recorded for this clonotype. Its target is not known. A junction boundary mismatches the germline segment, possibly from a read error. Study conclusions and caveats: There were HLA-C-restricted CMV-specific TCR beta clonotypes dominating the ex vivo response. Cumulative public TCR beta family frequency identified CMV carriers with the relevant HLA.

TCRdb itself ran the reads through MiXCR, one entry per CDR3 protein. The sample lists 200,000 to 300,000 distinct CDR3 sequences, 9.1% occurring once. The sample consisted of PBMCs. This clonotype originated in a human donor in good health (CMV status not recorded). Some clones in this sample may be carry-over from other donors' samples. The V call is TRBV7-2, the J call TRBJ2-3; 9 nucleotides match TRBD1. Here the CDR3 reads CASSISGDRVNF. CDR3 DNA: TGTGCCAGCAGCATCTCAGGGGACAGGGTAAATTTT.